This record looks at one TCR beta chain sequence and its context. Its antigen is not known. This specimen belongs to a study of CD8 T cells in Susac syndrome. Germline-derived CDR1 and CDR2 are DFQATT and SNEGSKA (reference sequence). The CDR3 extends over 16 amino acids. Trimming removed 3 bases from V and 2 bases from J, with 14 bases in between. Random hexamers were used to reverse transcribe roughly 0.5 to 1 ug of RNA. Using its own MiXCR run on the immunoSEQ multiplex PCR reads, TCRdb lists one record per CDR3 protein. The data show 95,000 to 150,000 distinct CDR3 sequences, 96% seen once. Whole-study findings and limits: Expansion of clones was not seen in the CD4+ T cell repertoires of Susac syndrome. The study conceded that its TCR sequencing and HLA analysis involved relatively few individuals.

Sequencing was carried out using CD4+ T cells from PBMCs. This receptor was identified in a human donor with Susac syndrome. V gene TRBV20-1 combines with J gene TRBJ2-6; D is possibly TRBD2 (7 bases). The CDR3 region has the DNA TGCAGTGCTAGGGTAGGGCGGGGGCCTGGGGCCAACGTCCTGACTTTC. Its protein product is CSARVGRGPGANVLTF.